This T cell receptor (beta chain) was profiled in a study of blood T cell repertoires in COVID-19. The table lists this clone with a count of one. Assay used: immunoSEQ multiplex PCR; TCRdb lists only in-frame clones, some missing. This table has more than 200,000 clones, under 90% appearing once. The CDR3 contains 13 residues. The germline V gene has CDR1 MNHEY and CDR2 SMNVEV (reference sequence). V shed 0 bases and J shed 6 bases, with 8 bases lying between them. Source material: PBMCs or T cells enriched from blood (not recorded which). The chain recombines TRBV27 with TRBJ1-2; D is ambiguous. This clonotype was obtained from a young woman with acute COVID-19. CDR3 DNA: TGTGCCAGCAGTTTATCGTTCCGGGATGGCTACACCTTC. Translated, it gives CASSLSFRDGYTF.